This T cell receptor beta chain came from a study of T cells after somatic rescue of genetic block. The repertoire was sequenced with immunoSEQ multiplex PCR; TCRdb's copy has only in-frame clones and lacks some. This sample has 45,000 to 55,000 clones, with 90% to 97% found just once. This CDR3 region has 16 residues. Germline V gene sequence: CDR1 SGHRS, CDR2 YFSETQ. Trimming cost V 4 bases and J 3 bases; bases outside gene matches: 10. The receptor comes from a child under two years old. The sample taken for sequencing was peripheral blood mononuclear cells (PBMCs). This rearrangement joins TRBV5-1 to TRBJ1-3, with 7 bases fitting TRBD1. The CDR3 here is CASSGFDRARGNTIYF. CDR3 bases: TGCGCCAGCAGCGGATTCGACAGGGCACGTGGAAACACCATATATTTT.